These 23 T cell receptor beta chains were all obtained from the same sample, sequenced in a study of cytomegalovirus exposure and HLA in healthy donors. Primers included in the PCR were 60 Vbeta and 13 Jbeta primers. TCRdb's copy holds only in-frame clones and misses some; the assay was immunoSEQ multiplex PCR. The sample has 150,000 or so clones; 84% are singletons. Sequencing used PBMCs. The receptors originated from a man younger than 30 in good health and CMV-seronegative.

This chain's CDR3 is CASSVGTGYNEQFF. The CDR3 nucleotides read TGTGCCAGCAGTGTGGGGACAGGGTACAATGAGCAGTTCTTC. The chain uses TRBV27 and TRBJ2-1, with 9 nucleotides matching TRBD1. The CDR3 loop spans 14 amino acids. With V trimmed by 5 bases and J by 4 bases, 3 bases remained unmatched. Germline CDR1 and CDR2: MNHEY and SMNVEV (reference sequence).

CDR3 in DNA: TGTGCCAGCAGCTTAATAGTAGGAAACACCATATATTTT. Its protein product is CASSLIVGNTIYF. The rearrangement uses TRBV7-2 and TRBJ1-3; the D is unclear. Germline V gene lookup returns CDR1 SGHTA and CDR2 FQGNSA. V was clipped by 2 bases and J by 4 bases, with 6 bases between them. This CDR3 has 13 residues.

The V gene is TRBV2, the J gene TRBJ1-4, with D maybe TRBD1 (5 bases). The germline V gene encodes CDR1 SNHLY and CDR2 FYNNEI. The germline V and J ends were trimmed by 7 bases and 7 bases, with 13 bases remaining between them. The CDR3 length is 13 residues. The CDR3 is CASIRGSGEKLFF. The CDR3 region has the DNA TGTGCCAGCATTCGGGGGTCGGGTGAAAAACTGTTTTTT.

The chain couples TRBV30 to TRBJ1-1; D is possibly TRBD1 (6 bases). The CDR3 has 12 amino acids. V lost 3 bases to trimming and J lost 8 bases, with 13 bases between them. Germline CDR1 GTSNPN, CDR2 SVGIG (reference sequence). This CDR3 is CAWRGNREEAFF. The CDR3 DNA is TGTGCCTGGAGGGGAAACAGGGAGGAAGCTTTCTTT.

The chain is built from TRBV6-1 and TRBJ1-4; D not resolved. The CDR3 is made up of 14 amino acids. The V end lost 5 bases, the J end lost 4 bases, and 11 bases lay between the germline ends. Looked up from germline, CDR1 is MNHNS and CDR2 is SASEGT. Here the CDR3 reads CASSYRGINEKLFF. The CDR3 coding sequence is TGTGCCAGCAGTTATCGCGGGATTAATGAAAAACTGTTTTTT.

The table lists this clone with a count of one. The chain joins TRBV7-2 to TRBJ2-3; 8 nucleotides align to TRBD2. This CDR3 region has 14 residues. V dropped 2 bases and J dropped 11; count of bases not matched to a gene: 9. CDR1 is SGHTA, CDR2 FQGNSA, per germline. CDR3 region: CASSLSGGEIRQYF. The CDR3 DNA sequence: TGTGCCAGCAGCTTAAGCGGGGGAGAGATACGGCAGTATTTT.

CDR3 protein: CASSATTGTANTEAFF. CDR3 DNA: TGTGCCAGCAGCGCGACGACCGGGACAGCGAACACTGAAGCTTTCTTT. V gene TRBV11-2 combines with J gene TRBJ1-1; 7 nucleotides agree with TRBD1. The V and J ends lost 5 bases and 1 base, in that order; junction bases with no gene match: 10. Germline CDR1 reads SGHAT; CDR2 reads FQNNGV. The CDR3 has 16 amino acids.

The chain uses TRBV19 and TRBJ1-1, with D maybe TRBD1 (5 bases). This CDR3 contains 15 residues. The ends were cut back, 6 bases at V and 1 base at J, with 15 bases in the middle. CDR1 is LNHDA and CDR2 is SQIVND in the germline V gene (reference sequence). The CDR3: CASRTFVGGNTEAFF. The CDR3, as DNA: TGTGCCAGTAGGACCTTCGTGGGGGGGAACACTGAAGCTTTCTTT.

The J gene is TRBJ2-1, the V gene TRBV30, with a tentative D call TRBD2 (6 bases). The length of the CDR3 is 16 residues. V gave up 5 bases and J gave up 4 bases, with 21 bases separating them. CDR1 is GTSNPN, CDR2 SVGIG, per germline (reference sequence). Written as DNA, the CDR3 is TGTGCCTGGGGAGGAGTTGGCGGGACTTTATACAATGAGCAGTTCTTC. Encoded protein: CAWGGVGGTLYNEQFF.

The chain recombines TRBV6-1 with TRBJ2-7; D possibly corresponds to TRBD2 (6 bases). This CDR3 comprises 11 residues. Trimming removed 8 bases at V and 7 bases at J, with 12 bases between. Looked up from germline, CDR1 is MNHNS and CDR2 is SASEGT. Here the CDR3 DNA reads TGTGCCAGCCCGGGACTTGGGGAGCAGTACTTC. Amino acid sequence: CASPGLGEQYF.

The chain has TRBV5-1 and TRBJ1-1; unclear D gene. The CDR3 sequence is 13 residues long. Trimming took off 0 bases at V and 5 bases at J, with 8 bases between the two ends. CDR1 and CDR2 from the germline V gene are SGHRS and YFSETQ. CDR3 loop: CASSLEGRTEAFF. Written as DNA, the CDR3 is TGCGCCAGCAGCTTGGAAGGCAGGACTGAAGCTTTCTTT.

This clone showed up just once. The rearrangement uses TRBV28 and TRBJ1-1, with D maybe TRBD1 (6 bases). Trimming stripped 3 bases from V and 0 bases from J, with 26 bases between. The CDR3 loop spans 20 amino acids. CDR1 and CDR2 (germline): MDHEN, SYDVKM. CDR3 sequence reads: CASSFWGLRMAYSMNTEAFF. The CDR3 nucleotides are TGTGCCAGCAGTTTTTGGGGGCTCCGCATGGCGTATTCCATGAACACTGAAGCTTTCTTT.

This sequence joins TRBV4-1 and TRBJ2-7; perhaps TRBD1 as D (7 bases). Germline lookup yields CDR1 MGHRA and CDR2 YSYEKL. The ends were cut back, 3 bases at V and 3 bases at J, with 18 bases in the middle. CDR3 length: 16 amino acids. The CDR3 sequence: CASSHSRARGDYEQYF. CDR3 nucleotide sequence: TGCGCCAGCAGCCACTCCCGGGCCAGGGGGGACTACGAGCAGTACTTC.

Points on this clone: This sample includes further DNA sequences coding for the same CDR3. This rearrangement joins TRBV9 to TRBJ1-1; perhaps TRBD1 as D (5 bases). V lost 3 bases to trimming and J lost 2 bases, with 8 bases between them. The CDR3 consists of 13 residues. Germline assignment: CDR1 SGDLS and CDR2 YYNGEE. The CDR3 bases are TGTGCCAGCAGCGCAGACAGAAACACTGAAGCTTTCTTT. This encodes CASSADRNTEAFF.

The chain recombines TRBV7-3 with TRBJ1-5; D unclear. V lost 2 bases, J lost 7 bases, and 12 bases lay in between. The CDR3 runs 14 residues. Germline V gene lookup returns CDR1 SGHTA and CDR2 FQGTGA. The CDR3 DNA is TGTGCCAGCAGCTTACGGGGAGGGCGACAGCCCCAGCATTTT. It is translated as CASSLRGGRQPQHF.

The V call is TRBV29-1, the J call TRBJ1-5, with 8 bases identical to TRBD1. This CDR3 comprises 14 residues. Germline V gives CDR1 SQVTM, CDR2 ANQGSEA. V lost 6 bases and J lost 0; bases outside the gene matches: 4. DNA of the CDR3: TGCAGCGTCGCGGGACAGGCTAGCAATCAGCCCCAGCATTTT. Its protein is CSVAGQASNQPQHF.

The chain is built from TRBV15 and TRBJ2-2, with 10 bases matching TRBD2. The CDR3 extends over 19 amino acids. Germline V gene data show CDR1 as LNHNV and CDR2 as YYDKDF (reference sequence). J lost 6 bases, V lost 1 base, and 14 bases had no gene match. CDR3 region: CATSRARTASGSQAGELFF. CDR3 bases: TGTGCCACCAGCAGAGCTCGGACGGCTAGCGGGAGTCAAGCCGGGGAGCTGTTTTTT.

CDR3 sequence (DNA): TGTGCCAGCAGACCCCGGGACAGGGTAGGAGCTTTCTTT. Its protein product is CASRPRDRVGAFF. The V gene is TRBV5-6, the J gene TRBJ1-1; TRBD1 agrees at 9 bases. The CDR3 runs 13 residues. Germline-derived CDR1 and CDR2 are SGHDT and YYEEEE. V lost 5 bases and J lost 10; bases outside the gene matches: 9. The full variable domain, rest sourced from reference TRBV5-6 and TRBJ1-1, is DAGVTQSPTHLIKTRGQQVTLRCSPKSGHDTVSWYQQALGQGPQFIFQYYEEEERQRGNFPDRFSGHQFPNYSSELNVNALLLGDSALYLCASRPRDRVGAFFGQGTRLTVV.

The DNA of the CDR3 is TGTGCCAGCAACCCGAGGGGGCAGGCCCAAACTGAAGCTTTCTTT. Translated: CASNPRGQAQTEAFF. The rearrangement links TRBV6-6 to TRBJ1-1; TRBD1 matches 7 bases. The CDR3 is made up of 15 amino acids. J was trimmed by 5 bases and V by 7 bases; bases with no gene match: 13. The germline gives CDR1 MNHNY, CDR2 SVGAGI (reference sequence).

The chain is built from TRBV10-3 and TRBJ1-1, with 11 bases matching TRBD1. This CDR3 region has 18 residues. After removal of 4 bases from V and 3 bases from J, the junction contained 13 bases not matched to a gene. Germline CDR1 reads ENHRY; CDR2 reads SYGVKD. The CDR3 nucleotides are TGTGCCATCAGTGGATCCGGGACAGGGGGTTCGAGGGACACTGAAGCTTTCTTT. It is translated as CAISGSGTGGSRDTEAFF.

This clone was picked up one time. The chain links TRBV5-1 to TRBJ1-4, with 11 bases fitting TRBD1. The CDR3 is 18 residues long. With V trimmed by 4 bases and J by 3 bases, 11 bases remained unmatched. The germline V gene encodes CDR1 SGHRS and CDR2 YFSETQ. CDR3 sequence: CASSPGQGARVANEKLFF. The CDR3 DNA reads as TGCGCCAGCAGCCCCGGACAGGGGGCTCGGGTAGCTAATGAAAAACTGTTTTTT.

The chain joins TRBV18 to TRBJ2-2; D not resolved. CDR3 size: 17 residues. Per the germline V gene, CDR1 is KGHSH and CDR2 is LQKENI. Trimming removed 1 base at V and 1 base at J, with 13 bases between. CDR3 in amino acids: CASSPRPRSRNTGELFF. CDR3 nucleotides: TGTGCCAGCTCACCACGGCCGCGGTCTAGGAACACCGGGGAGCTGTTTTTT.

The chain couples TRBV9 to TRBJ2-7; possibly TRBD2 for D (6 bases). The germline V gene has CDR1 SGDLS and CDR2 YYNGEE. V shed 0 bases and J shed 7 bases, with 11 bases lying between them. This CDR3 has 13 residues. The CDR3 sequence is CASSVATGGEQYF. CDR3 in DNA: TGTGCCAGCAGCGTAGCTACAGGAGGGGAGCAGTACTTC.